What follows are 28 T cell receptor beta chains derived from one specimen sequenced in a study of cytomegalovirus exposure and HLA in healthy donors (dated by TCRdb to about 2017). The library was obtained by the immunoSEQ multiplex PCR assay. For the multiplex PCR, a mixture combining 60 forward primers for TCR Vbeta segments and 13 reverse primers for TCR Jbeta segments was used. This is the immuneACCESS table as TCRdb keeps it, with only in-frame sequences that have V and J called. A part of the clones is gone; compared with another copy, unresolved V genes explain less than half, and the rest is unexplained. The sample profile shows about 160,000 clones; under 80% of them were found once. Together, the top ten hold about 4.5% of the sample. Sequencing used PBMCs. The receptors derive from a man aged 35 to 55 in good health and CMV-seronegative.

In its sample, this clone was seen a few times. This chain uses TRBV11-3 with TRBJ1-5, with D possibly being TRBD1 (6 bases). This CDR3 comprises 14 residues. CDR1 is SGHNT and CDR2 is YENEEA in the germline V gene. V was clipped by 5 bases and J by 7 bases, with 15 bases between them. As DNA, the CDR3 is TGTGCCAGCAGCACCCAGGGGACGGGGCAGCCCCAGCATTTT. Residues: CASSTQGTGQPQHF.

The V call is TRBV4-2, the J call TRBJ2-7; D is perhaps TRBD1 (6 bases). Germline loops: CDR1 LGHNA, CDR2 YNFKEQ. The CDR3 is 16 residues long. Trimming stripped 0 bases from V and 3 bases from J, with 15 bases between. The CDR3 reads CASSQDGGDPIYEQYF. CDR3 in DNA: TGTGCCAGCAGCCAAGATGGGGGCGATCCCATCTACGAGCAGTACTTC.

The CDR3 nucleotides read TGTGCCATCAGTGGAAGCGGGGGGGTCTCCTACGAGCAGTACTTC. It specifies CAISGSGGVSYEQYF. The chain combines TRBV10-3 with TRBJ2-7, with 10 bases lining up with TRBD2. J gave up 0 bases and V 4 bases, and 3 bases lay outside the gene matches. The length of the CDR3 is 15 residues. Per the germline V gene, CDR1 is ENHRY and CDR2 is SYGVKD.

This clone was counted only a few times. This chain joins TRBV5-1 and TRBJ2-1, with TRBD1 matching over 11 bases. V was pared by 7 bases and J by 7 bases, with 7 bases of the junction left unmatched. The CDR3 has 14 amino acids. In germline, CDR1 is SGHRS, CDR2 YFSETQ. The CDR3 nucleotides read TGCGCCAGCGGGGGACAGGGGGTAATGAATGAGCAGTTCTTC. Residues: CASGGQGVMNEQFF.

This chain uses TRBV2 with TRBJ1-4; tentative D call: TRBD1 (5 bases). With 8 bases removed from V and 0 bases from J, the gap between germline ends came to 16 bases. The germline gives CDR1 SNHLY, CDR2 FYNNEI. The CDR3 sequence is 16 residues long. The CDR3 reads CASRAQAGATNEKLFF. CDR3 nucleotide sequence: TGTGCCAGCCGGGCCCAGGCGGGGGCAACTAATGAAAAACTGTTTTTT.

V is TRBV5-6 and J is TRBJ2-7; 10 positions match TRBD2. CDR3 length: 14 residues. Germline V CDR1 and CDR2: SGHDT, YYEEEE. V was clipped by 7 bases and J by 3 bases; unmatched bases: 7. The DNA for the CDR3 is TGTGCCAGCGGGCCTCAGCGGGGGGGCTACGAGCAGTACTTC. Amino acid sequence: CASGPQRGGYEQYF.

The chain links TRBV19 to TRBJ2-5; a weak D match, TRBD1 (5 bases). The length of the CDR3 is 14 residues. V lost 3 bases, J lost 6 bases, and 14 bases lay in between. Looked up from germline, CDR1 is LNHDA and CDR2 is SQIVND (reference sequence). The CDR3 is CASSIGDSRKTQYF. In DNA, the CDR3 is TGTGCCAGTAGTATTGGAGACAGTAGGAAGACCCAGTACTTC.

This chain uses TRBV6-5 with TRBJ1-1, with TRBD1 matching 10 bases. The trim removed 8 bases at V and 2 bases at J, leaving 2 bases unmatched. Germline V gives CDR1 MNHEY, CDR2 SVGAGI. The CDR3 totals 13 residues. In DNA, the CDR3 is TGTGCCAGCGGGACAGGGGTTAACACTGAAGCTTTCTTT. Protein product: CASGTGVNTEAFF.

This clone was detected once. The rearrangement joins TRBV2 to TRBJ2-7; TRBD1 might be the D (5 bases). Germline lookup yields CDR1 SNHLY and CDR2 FYNNEI. V was trimmed by 3 bases and J by 6 bases, leaving 12 bases between them. The CDR3 totals 13 residues. CDR3 residues: CASSDLLRGEQYF. The CDR3 DNA sequence: TGTGCCAGCAGTGACCTACTTAGGGGCGAGCAGTACTTC.

The V and J genes are TRBV27 and TRBJ1-6; 7 nucleotides align to TRBD1. Trimming cost V 6 bases and J 9 bases; bases outside gene matches: 8. CDR1 MNHEY and CDR2 SMNVEV come from the germline V gene (reference sequence). This CDR3 is 14 amino acids long. CDR3 in amino acids: CASRRQGEASPLHF. The CDR3 region has the DNA TGTGCCAGCAGGAGACAGGGAGAAGCTTCACCCCTCCACTTT.

This clone came up a few times. The gene calls are TRBV7-2 and TRBJ1-2, with TRBD1 matching 8 bases. The germline V gene encodes CDR1 SGHTA and CDR2 FQGNSA. The CDR3 covers 15 residues. Trimming cost V 5 bases and J 0 bases; bases outside gene matches: 5. The chain's CDR3 is CASSTRQGPNYGYTF. DNA for the CDR3: TGTGCCAGCAGCACCCGACAGGGGCCTAACTATGGCTACACCTTC.

This chain links TRBV6-1 with TRBJ2-3; 7 nucleotides line up with TRBD2. CDR1 and CDR2 (germline): MNHNS, SASEGT. The CDR3 totals 13 residues. The V and J ends lost 6 bases and 1 base, in that order; junction bases with no gene match: 1. In DNA form, the CDR3 reads TGTGCCAGCAGGACTAGCCGCACAGATACGCAGTATTTT. Its translation is CASRTSRTDTQYF.

This rearrangement joins TRBV27 to TRBJ2-3; tentatively, D is TRBD1 (5 bases). CDR1 and CDR2 from the germline V gene are MNHEY and SMNVEV (reference sequence). CDR3 length equals 15 residues. Between the trimmed V and J ends, which lost 7 bases and 1 base, there was a span of 15 bases. CDR3 residues: CASNHRRRGTDTQYF. CDR3 nucleotides: TGTGCCAGCAACCACAGGCGGAGAGGCACAGATACGCAGTATTTT.

This clone was found a few times. The gene calls are TRBV5-6 and TRBJ2-3, with D hard to call. The CDR3 spans 14 residues. V was pared by 0 bases and J by 0 bases, with 5 bases between. CDR1 and CDR2 (germline): SGHDT, YYEEEE. CDR3 amino acids: CASSLGSSTDTQYF. The CDR3 DNA follows: TGTGCCAGCAGCTTGGGTTCTAGCACAGATACGCAGTATTTT.

V usage is TRBV30 and J usage is TRBJ1-6; no firm D call. This CDR3 comprises 12 residues. Trimming left V 3 bases short and J 9 bases short, with 9 bases between. Germline lookup yields CDR1 GTSNPN and CDR2 SVGIG (reference sequence). The CDR3 sequence: CAWRDSGSPLHF. The CDR3 DNA sequence: TGTGCCTGGAGGGACTCAGGTTCACCCCTCCACTTT.

The V gene is TRBV28, the J gene TRBJ1-5; TRBD1 agrees at 9 bases. In germline, CDR1 is MDHEN, CDR2 SYDVKM. V dropped 4 bases and J dropped 9; count of bases not matched to a gene: 16. CDR3 size: 17 residues. DNA of the CDR3: TGTGCCAGCAGTTCACGCCGGGACAGGGTAGGGCCGGGGCCCCAGCATTTT. Translating gives CASSSRRDRVGPGPQHF.

The chain links TRBV2 to TRBJ2-1; 8 nucleotides align to TRBD2. The CDR3 runs to 15 residues. The germline gives CDR1 SNHLY, CDR2 FYNNEI. The trim removed 4 bases at V and 2 bases at J, leaving 4 bases unmatched. This CDR3 is CASSASGGPYNEQFF. The CDR3 DNA is TGTGCCAGCAGTGCCAGCGGGGGTCCCTACAATGAGCAGTTCTTC. Drawing the rest from reference TRBV2 and TRBJ2-1, the complete variable domain is EPEVTQTPSHQVTQMGQEVILRCVPISNHLYFYWYRQILGQKVEFLVSFYNNEISEKSEIFDDQFSVERPDGSNFTLKIRSTKLEDSAMYFCASSASGGPYNEQFFGPGTRLTVL.

The chain carries TRBV7-9 and TRBJ2-7, with D possibly TRBD1 on 6 matching bases. Germline V gene sequence: CDR1 SEHNR, CDR2 FQNEAQ (reference sequence). CDR3 size: 14 residues. V was clipped by 5 bases and J by 0 bases, with 11 bases between them. CDR3 DNA sequence: TGTGCCAGCAGCGCGAGACAGGACTCCTACGAGCAGTACTTC. Translation: CASSARQDSYEQYF.

This chain links TRBV19 with TRBJ1-3; D is unresolved. There are 14 residues in the CDR3. V shed 2 bases and J shed 0 bases, with 5 bases lying between them. CDR1 is LNHDA and CDR2 is SQIVND in the germline V gene (reference sequence). The CDR3 coding sequence is TGTGCCAGTAGTATAACTTACTCTGGAAACACCATATATTTT. It specifies CASSITYSGNTIYF.

This clone has just a few counts. The chain employs TRBV11-2 and TRBJ2-7, with D tentatively TRBD1 (6 bases). The CDR3 has 17 residues. Germline CDR1 SGHAT, CDR2 FQNNGV. Trimming took 5 bases from V and 2 from J, leaving 22 bases between them. For the CDR3, the DNA is TGTGCCAGCAGCCCAAAGCTATTACAGGGAGAGGCCTACGAGCAGTACTTC. Amino acids: CASSPKLLQGEAYEQYF.

This chain links TRBV9 with TRBJ2-7; 11 nucleotides match TRBD1. The CDR3 is 16 amino acids. The V gene end was trimmed by 2 bases and the J gene end by 1 base; junction bases not matched to a gene: 5. Germline loops: CDR1 SGDLS, CDR2 YYNGEE. In DNA form, the CDR3 reads TGTGCCAGCAGCGTGACCGGGACAGGGGGATCCTACGAGCAGTACTTC. As protein: CASSVTGTGGSYEQYF.

V and J are TRBV4-1 and TRBJ1-1; a weak D match, TRBD1 (5 bases). The CDR3 contains 15 residues. CDR1 MGHRA and CDR2 YSYEKL come from the germline V gene. V gave up 0 bases and J gave up 3 bases, with 11 bases separating them. The CDR3 DNA is TGCGCCAGCAGCCAAGATGTGGCGGGGGACACTGAAGCTTTCTTT. It yields the protein CASSQDVAGDTEAFF.

The J gene is TRBJ1-3, the V gene TRBV30; 10 bases fit TRBD1. Germline CDR1 reads GTSNPN; CDR2 reads SVGIG (reference sequence). There are 15 residues in the CDR3. J was trimmed by 4 bases and V by 1 base; bases with no gene match: 4. For the CDR3, the DNA is TGTGCCTGGAGTGAAGGGACAGGGGTGGGAAACACCATATATTTT. Its protein is CAWSEGTGVGNTIYF. Based on the CDR3 plus reference TRBV30 and TRBJ1-3, the full variable domain is SQTIHQWPATLVQPVGSPLSLECTVEGTSNPNLYWYRQAAGRGLQLLFYSVGIGQISSEVPQNLSASRPQDRQFILSSKKLLLSDSGFYLCAWSEGTGVGNTIYFGEGSWLTVV.

The chain employs TRBV6-5 and TRBJ1-3; D is unclear. V was clipped by 1 base and J by 0 bases, with 7 bases between them. CDR1 is MNHEY, CDR2 SVGAGI, per germline. This CDR3 region has 15 residues. The CDR3 nucleotides are TGTGCCAGCAGTTACTACGGTAGCTCTGGAAACACCATATATTTT. Its translation is CASSYYGSSGNTIYF.

The chain uses TRBV6-5 and TRBJ1-1, with D possibly matching TRBD1 (6 bases). V gave up 7 bases and J gave up 3 bases, with 12 bases separating them. CDR3 length: 13 residues. Germline CDR1 is MNHEY and CDR2 is SVGAGI. CDR3 in amino acids: CASNRGAYTEAFF. CDR3 in DNA: TGTGCCAGCAACCGGGGGGCGTACACTGAAGCTTTCTTT.

The chain couples TRBV15 to TRBJ1-1; D is perhaps TRBD1 (5 bases). Trimming shortened V by 0 bases and J by 4 bases, and 15 bases separated the two germline ends. CDR3 length: 16 residues. Germline V gene data show CDR1 as LNHNV and CDR2 as YYDKDF (reference sequence). CDR3 region: CATSRDRAGWGTEAFF. CDR3 sequence (DNA): TGTGCCACCAGCAGAGATAGGGCAGGGTGGGGCACTGAAGCTTTCTTT.

The V and J genes are TRBV5-1 and TRBJ2-7; 7 nucleotides match TRBD1. The CDR3 runs to 14 residues. The germline gives CDR1 SGHRS, CDR2 YFSETQ. V lost 2 bases to trimming and J lost 2 bases; unmatched junction nucleotides: 4. CDR3 in DNA: TGCGCCAGCAGCTTCCAGGGGGAGACCTACGAGCAGTACTTC. It yields the protein CASSFQGETYEQYF.

This clone was counted a few times. V gene TRBV2 combines with J gene TRBJ1-6, with 11 bases aligning to TRBD1. The germline V gene encodes CDR1 SNHLY and CDR2 FYNNEI. After removal of 8 bases from V and 0 bases from J, the junction contained 3 bases not matched to a gene. This CDR3 comprises 16 residues. The CDR3 bases are TGTGCCAGCGGGGACAGGGGGAACTCCTATAATTCACCCCTCCACTTT. Amino acid sequence: CASGDRGNSYNSPLHF.